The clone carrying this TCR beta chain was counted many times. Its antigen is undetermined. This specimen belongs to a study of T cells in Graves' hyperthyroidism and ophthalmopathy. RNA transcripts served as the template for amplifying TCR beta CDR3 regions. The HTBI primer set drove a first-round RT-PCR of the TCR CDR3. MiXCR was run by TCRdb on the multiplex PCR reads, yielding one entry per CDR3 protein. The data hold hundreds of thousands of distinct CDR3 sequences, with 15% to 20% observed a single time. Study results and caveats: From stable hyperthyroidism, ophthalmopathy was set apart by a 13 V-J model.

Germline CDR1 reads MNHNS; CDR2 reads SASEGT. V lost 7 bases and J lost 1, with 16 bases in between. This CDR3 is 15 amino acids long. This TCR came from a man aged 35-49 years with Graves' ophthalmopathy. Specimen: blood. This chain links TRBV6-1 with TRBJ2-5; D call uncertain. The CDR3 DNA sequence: TGTGCCAGCACCTGGAAGGCGGACCCCCAAGAGACCCAGTACTTC. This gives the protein CASTWKADPQETQYF.